Listed here are 18 T cell receptor beta chains from one sample, sequenced in a study of cytomegalovirus exposure and HLA in healthy donors. PCR used 60 Vbeta primers and 13 Jbeta primers. Profiling relied on immunoSEQ multiplex PCR, and the TCRdb table lists in-frame clones only, not all of them. The table lists some 100,000 clones, roughly 80% of them singletons, with approximately 4% in the top ten. Sequenced sample: PBMCs. The receptor source for this set is a man aged 40-49 years in good health and CMV-seronegative.

This chain connects TRBV10-2 to TRBJ1-2; D ambiguous. CDR1 is WSHSY, CDR2 SAAADI, per germline. With 2 bases removed from V and 5 bases from J, the gap between germline ends came to 9 bases. The CDR3 runs 13 residues. CDR3 in amino acids: CASSEPQMYGYTF. The CDR3 DNA follows: TGCGCCAGCAGTGAGCCCCAGATGTATGGCTACACCTTC.

The CDR3, as DNA: TGTGCCTGGACGGGATCTTTTCAAAGGACTGAAGCTTTCTTT. Translation gives CAWTGSFQRTEAFF. The rearrangement links TRBV30 to TRBJ1-1; D not resolved. V lost 4 bases and J 5 bases, leaving 17 bases between the germline ends. CDR3 length: 14 residues. Germline lookup yields CDR1 GTSNPN and CDR2 SVGIG (reference sequence).

This clone appeared a few times. The rearrangement links TRBV15 to TRBJ2-3; 12 bases line up with TRBD1. With 0 bases clipped from V and 5 bases from J, the junction kept 9 bases outside the gene matches. This CDR3 comprises 18 residues. The germline V gene encodes CDR1 LNHNV and CDR2 YYDKDF (reference sequence). CDR3 residues: CATSRDRGQGAVKDTQYF. For the CDR3, the DNA is TGTGCCACCAGCAGAGATCGGGGACAGGGGGCCGTTAAAGATACGCAGTATTTT. Variable domain in full (rest from reference TRBV15 and TRBJ2-3): DAMVIQNPRYQVTQFGKPVTLSCSQTLNHNVMYWYQQKSSQAPKLLFHYYDKDFNNEADTPDNFQSRRPNTSFCFLDIRSPGLGDTAMYLCATSRDRGQGAVKDTQYFGPGTRLTVL.

The CDR3 DNA reads as TGTGCCAGCAGTTACAGCCCGCAGGGATCCGGAAACACCATATATTTT. It yields the protein CASSYSPQGSGNTIYF. The V and J genes are TRBV6-5 and TRBJ1-3; a weak D match, TRBD1 (5 bases). This CDR3 has 16 residues. The germline gives CDR1 MNHEY, CDR2 SVGAGI. Trimming pared 2 bases from V and 4 bases from J, leaving 15 bases between.

This clone was seen only once. This chain links TRBV30 with TRBJ2-1; D gene unclear. CDR1 and CDR2 (germline): GTSNPN, SVGIG (reference sequence). The CDR3 consists of 11 residues. The V gene lost 2 bases and the J gene lost 6 bases, with 5 bases spanning the gap. CDR3 amino acids: CAWSIANEQFF. DNA of the CDR3: TGTGCCTGGAGTATAGCCAATGAGCAGTTCTTC.

This sequence joins TRBV19 and TRBJ1-6; no clear D. Germline values: CDR1 LNHDA, CDR2 SQIVND (reference sequence). Trimming took off 7 bases at V and 6 bases at J, with 16 bases between the two ends. The CDR3 is 15 amino acids. The CDR3 coding sequence is TGTGCCAGTAACACCGGCGGGTTCGTTAATTCACCCCTCCACTTT. It encodes CASNTGGFVNSPLHF.

CDR3: CASSPPQGRAYEQYF. CDR3 in DNA: TGTGCCAGCTCACCCCCCCAGGGGCGAGCCTACGAGCAGTACTTC. The V and J genes are TRBV18 and TRBJ2-7; the D gene is possibly TRBD1 (6 bases). This CDR3 has 15 residues. The germline V and J ends were trimmed by 3 bases and 2 bases, with 14 bases remaining between them. Per germline, CDR1 KGHSH and CDR2 LQKENI.

This clone was counted between two and nine times. This chain connects TRBV7-3 to TRBJ2-5; 7 bases fit TRBD2. V was clipped by 2 bases and J by 5 bases; unmatched bases: 11. Looked up from germline, CDR1 is SGHTA and CDR2 is FQGTGA. The CDR3 has 16 residues. CDR3 region: CASSLGTWRGGETQYF. CDR3 DNA: TGTGCCAGCAGCTTAGGTACGTGGCGGGGAGGGGAGACCCAGTACTTC.

The V and J genes are TRBV5-4 and TRBJ2-2; the match to TRBD1 covers 9 bases. Germline V gives CDR1 SGHNT, CDR2 YYREEE (reference sequence). The CDR3 loop spans 16 amino acids. V was pared by 4 bases and J by 0 bases, with 4 bases of the junction left unmatched. DNA for the CDR3: TGTGCCAGCAGCGGCAGACAGGGGGCGAACACCGGGGAGCTGTTTTTT. Translation: CASSGRQGANTGELFF.

V is TRBV5-4 and J is TRBJ2-7; 7 nucleotides line up with TRBD1. Germline CDR1 and CDR2: SGHNT and YYREEE (reference sequence). V was pared by 6 bases and J by 3 bases, with 12 bases of the junction left unmatched. The CDR3 consists of 15 residues. The CDR3 protein is CASTRWTGANYEQYF. The CDR3, as DNA: TGTGCCAGCACCAGATGGACAGGCGCAAACTACGAGCAGTACTTC.

V and J are TRBV29-1 and TRBJ1-1; 7 bases are a match to TRBD1. The junction had 15 bases not matched to a gene; V was cut back by 5 bases and J by 6 bases. This CDR3 is built from 15 residues. The germline gives CDR1 SQVTM, CDR2 ANQGSEA. The CDR3 reads CSVLDRVASLAEAFF. In nucleotides, the CDR3 is TGCAGCGTTCTAGACAGGGTCGCATCTTTGGCTGAAGCTTTCTTT.

The DNA for the CDR3 is TGTGCCAGCAGCAAAGACAGTACCTATGGCTACACCTTC. Its translation: CASSKDSTYGYTF. This sequence joins TRBV7-2 and TRBJ1-2, with a tentative D call TRBD1 (5 bases). V lost 5 bases, J lost 4 bases, and 11 bases lay in between. The CDR3 is 13 amino acids. CDR1 SGHTA and CDR2 FQGNSA come from the germline V gene.

V and J are TRBV11-1 and TRBJ1-3; no clear D gene. V was trimmed by 5 bases and J by 3 bases, leaving 14 bases between them. The CDR3 covers 15 residues. CDR1 is SGHAT, CDR2 FQDESV, per germline (reference sequence). The chain's CDR3 is CASSAPNEGGNTIYF. The CDR3 region has the DNA TGTGCCAGCAGCGCACCTAACGAGGGTGGAAACACCATATATTTT. Combining the CDR3 with reference TRBV11-1 and TRBJ1-3 gives the whole variable domain EAEVAQSPRYKITEKSQAVAFWCDPISGHATLYWYRQILGQGPELLVQFQDESVVDDSQLPKDRFSAERLKGVDSTLKIQPAELGDSAMYLCASSAPNEGGNTIYFGEGSWLTVV.

The chain employs TRBV7-3 and TRBJ2-3; D is perhaps TRBD2 (6 bases). The CDR3 consists of 14 residues. Trimming took 1 base from V and 5 from J, leaving 10 bases between them. The germline CDR1 and CDR2 sequences are SGHTA and FQGTGA. As DNA, the CDR3 is TGTGCCAGCAGCTTAATTAGGGGAGGAGATACGCAGTATTTT. Its translation: CASSLIRGGDTQYF.

The gene calls are TRBV7-2 and TRBJ2-3, with 8 bases lining up with TRBD1. The V gene's germline CDR1 is SGHTA and CDR2 FQGNSA. The CDR3 runs to 13 residues. The junction had 4 bases not matched to a gene; V was cut back by 6 bases and J by 5 bases. The DNA for the CDR3 is TGTGCCAGCAGTACAGGGGGAGAAGATACGCAGTATTTT. This sequence encodes CASSTGGEDTQYF.

This clone was found once. The gene calls are TRBV10-3 and TRBJ1-6, with D perhaps TRBD1 (5 bases). The CDR3 totals 14 residues. Per the germline V gene, CDR1 is ENHRY and CDR2 is SYGVKD. V was pared by 6 bases and J by 7 bases, with 13 bases between. For the CDR3, the DNA is TGTGCCATCAGGGAGGGACGGGAAAATTCACCCCTCCACTTT. Amino acid sequence: CAIREGRENSPLHF.

V is TRBV2 and J is TRBJ2-7; TRBD1 aligns across 11 bases. After removal of 7 bases from V and 5 bases from J, the junction contained 10 bases not matched to a gene. Germline CDR1 and CDR2: SNHLY and FYNNEI. This CDR3 is built from 15 residues. The CDR3 spells CASTPRTGGGNEQYF. The CDR3 nucleotides are TGTGCCAGCACCCCGCGGACAGGGGGCGGAAACGAGCAGTACTTC.

V is TRBV6-1 and J is TRBJ2-7, with 7 bases identical to TRBD1. This CDR3 comprises 13 residues. Per germline, CDR1 MNHNS and CDR2 SASEGT. The ends lost 7 bases at V and 5 bases at J; junction bases unmatched: 8. CDR3: CASNDRVRDEQYV. For the CDR3, the DNA is TGTGCCAGCAACGACAGGGTAAGAGACGAGCAGTACGTC.